The rows below give T cell receptor beta chains drawn from one sample of a study of blood T cell repertoires in COVID-19. This table comes from immunoSEQ multiplex PCR, and its TCRdb copy is limited to in-frame clones, with some not included. The sample shows 140,000 or so clones, 65% to 90% of them seen only once. Material: peripheral blood. The receptors were sampled from a human donor in a cohort sampled during active COVID-19. The CDR3 runs from the conserved cysteine through the conserved F or W. A D gene is named only where the DNA matches it firmly. Only part of the rows carry a size: once, few, many, or a class if the clone is expanded.

d_gene: .
j_gene: TRBJ1-2
abundance: few
v_gene: TRBV18
CDR3aa: CASSPGAASYGYTF
CDR3nt: TGTGCCAGCTCACCGGGGGCGGCCAGCTATGGCTACACCTTC

d_gene: .
j_gene: TRBJ2-7
abundance: .
v_gene: TRBV28
CDR3aa: CASSHPGTPPYEQYF
CDR3nt: TGTGCCAGCAGTCACCCCGGGACACCTCCCTACGAGCAGTACTTC

d_gene: TRBD2
j_gene: TRBJ2-7
abundance: .
v_gene: TRBV28
CDR3aa: CASSLYGLAGFPYEQYF
CDR3nt: TGTGCCAGCAGTTTATACGGACTAGCGGGATTCCCCTACGAGCAGTACTTC

d_gene: TRBD1
j_gene: TRBJ1-2
abundance: .
v_gene: TRBV5-1
CDR3aa: CASGTGQGGYGYTF
CDR3nt: TGCGCCAGCGGAACCGGACAGGGCGGCTATGGCTACACCTTC

d_gene: TRBD1
j_gene: TRBJ2-7
abundance: .
v_gene: TRBV7-2
CDR3aa: CASSRDWTGRFDEQYF
CDR3nt: TGTGCCAGCAGCCGCGATTGGACAGGGCGCTTCGACGAGCAGTACTTC

d_gene: .
j_gene: TRBJ2-7
abundance: .
v_gene: TRBV21-1
CDR3aa: CASSIHEPGQGFAGIFEQYF
CDR3nt: TGTGCCAGCAGCATCCACGAGCCGGGACAGGGGTTCGCGGGAATTTTCGAGCAGTACTTC

d_gene: TRBD2
j_gene: TRBJ2-1
abundance: .
v_gene: TRBV5-1
CDR3aa: CASSSQAGGGTGGYNEQFF
CDR3nt: TGCGCCAGCAGCTCCCAAGCGGGAGGAGGTACCGGGGGCTACAATGAGCAGTTCTTC

d_gene: .
j_gene: TRBJ1-5
abundance: .
v_gene: TRBV10-3
CDR3aa: CAISEGVDQPQHF
CDR3nt: TGTGCCATCAGTGAGGGAGTAGACCAGCCCCAGCATTTT

d_gene: TRBD2
j_gene: TRBJ2-7
abundance: few
v_gene: TRBV27
CDR3aa: CASSPSGRGLGEQYF
CDR3nt: TGTGCCAGCAGCCCGAGCGGGAGAGGTTTGGGGGAGCAGTACTTC

d_gene: TRBD1
j_gene: TRBJ1-1
abundance: .
v_gene: TRBV7-2
CDR3aa: CASSLGQGNTEAFF
CDR3nt: TGTGCCAGCAGCTTGGGACAGGGGAACACTGAAGCTTTCTTT

d_gene: .
j_gene: TRBJ1-6
abundance: few
v_gene: TRBV2
CDR3aa: CASSDYDRTDSPLHF
CDR3nt: TGTGCCAGCAGTGACTACGACAGGACGGATTCACCCCTCCACTTT

d_gene: TRBD2
j_gene: TRBJ2-2
abundance: .
v_gene: TRBV7-6
CDR3aa: CASSLEFPGLAGGHTGELFF
CDR3nt: TGTGCCAGCAGCTTAGAATTTCCCGGACTAGCGGGAGGGCACACCGGGGAGCTGTTTTTT

d_gene: TRBD2
j_gene: TRBJ2-3
abundance: .
v_gene: TRBV2
CDR3aa: CASSPLAGGDTDTQYF
CDR3nt: TGTGCCAGCAGCCCGTTAGCGGGAGGTGACACAGATACGCAGTATTTT

d_gene: .
j_gene: TRBJ2-7
abundance: .
v_gene: TRBV27
CDR3aa: CASSLLTGVSYEQYF
CDR3nt: TGTGCCAGCAGTCTCCTGACAGGCGTATCCTACGAGCAGTACTTC

d_gene: .
j_gene: TRBJ2-6
abundance: few
v_gene: TRBV16
CDR3aa: CASSQTGGSGANVLTF
CDR3nt: TGTGCCAGCAGCCAAACCGGCGGCTCTGGGGCCAACGTCCTGACTTTC

d_gene: .
j_gene: TRBJ1-2
abundance: .
v_gene: TRBV5-5
CDR3aa: CASKRGQAYGYTF
CDR3nt: TGTGCCAGCAAACGGGGACAAGCTTATGGCTACACCTTC

d_gene: .
j_gene: TRBJ1-5
abundance: .
v_gene: TRBV19
CDR3aa: CASSMETTGNQPQHF
CDR3nt: TGTGCCAGTAGTATGGAGACGACAGGCAATCAGCCCCAGCATTTT